These 29 T cell receptor beta chains originate from one sample sequenced in a study of response to subunit inactivated influenza vaccine. TCRdb reprocessed the RT-PCR reads with MiXCR, giving one entry per CDR3 protein. The data contain about 170,000 distinct CDR3 sequences, 10% to 15% of them singletons. The same specimen was also included in a second study, on T cells expressing NK-cell markers. From that second work: Production of TCR beta cDNA relied on 5'RACE template switching with UMIs.

The input for sequencing was CD8+ T cells sorted from PBMCs, taken 11 to 12 days after vaccination. The receptor source for this set is a man aged 50-59 years who received an inactivated influenza vaccine.

The V gene is TRBV12-3 or TRBV12-4, the J gene TRBJ2-5; D might be TRBD2 (5 bases). The CDR3 contains 14 residues. Trimming stripped 3 bases from V and 2 bases from J, with 10 bases between. CDR3 sequence reads: CASSFVTGQETQYF. DNA for the CDR3: TGTGCCAGCAGTTTCGTCACGGGACAAGAGACCCAGTACTTC.

The rearrangement links TRBV20-1 to TRBJ2-7; 7 bases match TRBD2. Germline assignment: CDR1 DFQATT and CDR2 SNEGSKA (reference sequence). The CDR3 length is 14 residues. V gave up 0 bases and J gave up 2 bases; unmatched junction bases: 4. CDR3: CSARDYRGAYEQYF. As DNA, the CDR3 is TGCAGTGCTAGAGATTACCGGGGGGCCTACGAGCAGTACTTC.

The chain is built from TRBV12-3 or TRBV12-4 and TRBJ2-2; D is possibly TRBD1 (5 bases). V gave up 8 bases and J gave up 6 bases, with 13 bases separating them. CDR3 size: 13 residues. This chain's CDR3 is CASAQGGSGELFF. CDR3 nucleotide sequence: TGTGCCAGCGCCCAGGGCGGTTCCGGGGAGCTGTTTTTT.

This clonotype has only a few counts. The V call is TRBV12-3 or TRBV12-4, the J call TRBJ2-1; 10 bases are shared with TRBD2. The junction had 10 bases not matched to a gene; V was cut back by 7 bases and J by 7 bases. The CDR3 loop spans 15 amino acids. The CDR3 sequence is CASTTGAGGRNEQFF. In DNA, the CDR3 is TGTGCCAGCACCACAGGAGCGGGGGGGCGAAATGAGCAGTTCTTC.

In this sample, this clonotype turned up a few times. This chain links TRBV7-9 with TRBJ2-1; D might be TRBD2 (5 bases). This CDR3 is 10 amino acids long. The germline CDR1 and CDR2 sequences are SEHNR and FQNEAQ (reference sequence). The V and J ends lost 6 bases and 9 bases respectively, with 6 bases between them. The CDR3 DNA follows: TGTGCCAGCAGTCGGGGTGAGCAGTTCTTC. Residues: CASSRGEQFF. The full variable domain, with the rest looked up from reference TRBV7-9 and TRBJ2-1, is DTGVSQNPRHKITKRGQNVTFRCDPISEHNRLYWYRQTLGQGPEFLTYFQNEAQLEKSRLLSDRFSAERPKGSFSTLEIQRTEQGDSAMYLCASSRGEQFFGPGTRLTVL.

The table lists this clonotype with a few counts. The chain employs TRBV2 and TRBJ2-1; D tentatively fits TRBD1 or TRBD2 (5 bases each). CDR1 is SNHLY and CDR2 is FYNNEI in the germline V gene. This CDR3 has 14 residues. Trimming took off 3 bases at V and 4 bases at J, with 10 bases between the two ends. The chain's CDR3 is CASSDRERYNEQFF. The CDR3 DNA sequence: TGTGCCAGCAGTGACAGGGAGAGGTACAATGAGCAGTTCTTC.

The chain combines TRBV4-3 with TRBJ2-5; D unclear. From germline, CDR1 is LGHNA and CDR2 YSLEER. The CDR3 has 15 residues. V was cut by 0 bases and J by 3 bases, with 11 bases left in between. CDR3 region: CASSQDLGREETQYF. In DNA, the CDR3 is TGCGCCAGCAGCCAAGATCTAGGAAGGGAAGAGACCCAGTACTTC.

This clonotype was observed many times. This rearrangement joins TRBV3-1 to TRBJ2-5; 9 bases are a match to TRBD2. The CDR3 extends over 18 amino acids. Germline lookup yields CDR1 LGHDT and CDR2 YNNKEL (reference sequence). V lost 4 bases to trimming and J lost 5 bases; unmatched junction nucleotides: 17. As DNA, the CDR3 is TGTGCCAGCAGCCTTTATCGCGGGAGGGCCGAAGGAATGGAGACCCAGTACTTC. Amino acid sequence: CASSLYRGRAEGMETQYF.

V gene TRBV9 combines with J gene TRBJ2-1; D perhaps matches TRBD1 (6 bases). The CDR3 runs to 12 residues. Germline V gene lookup returns CDR1 SGDLS and CDR2 YYNGEE. Trimming shortened V by 5 bases and J by 5 bases, and 8 bases separated the two germline ends. CDR3 in amino acids: CASRDRNNEQFF. CDR3 sequence (DNA): TGTGCCAGCAGGGACAGAAACAATGAGCAGTTCTTC.

A few counts support this clonotype. V is TRBV28 and J is TRBJ2-7; no clear D. CDR1 and CDR2 (germline): MDHEN, SYDVKM. The CDR3 totals 13 residues. The ends were cut back, 6 bases at V and 7 bases at J, with 16 bases in the middle. CDR3 in DNA: TGTGCCAGCAGCCTGGGATGGGTTTGGGAGCAGTACTTC. It translates to CASSLGWVWEQYF.

V and J are TRBV6-2 or TRBV6-3 and TRBJ2-7, with D hard to call. The CDR3 is 17 amino acids. In germline, CDR1 is MNHEY, CDR2 SVGEGT. V was cut by 6 bases and J by 2 bases, with 23 bases left in between. The CDR3 DNA reads as TGTGCCAGCAGCTCGCTTTTTTCGGATACCGAACCCTACGAGCAGTACTTC. Translation: CASSSLFSDTEPYEQYF.

There are a few counts of this clonotype. The chain couples TRBV11-2 to TRBJ2-2; D call uncertain. The V end lost 6 bases, the J end lost 5 bases, and 7 bases lay between the germline ends. Germline-derived CDR1 and CDR2 are SGHAT and FQNNGV. The CDR3 length is 12 residues. The CDR3 reads CASRLGTGELFF. The CDR3 nucleotides are TGTGCCAGCAGACTGGGGACCGGGGAGCTGTTTTTT.

The sample holds many counts of this clonotype. This chain joins TRBV12-3 or TRBV12-4 and TRBJ2-3; 7 bases line up with TRBD1. The CDR3 loop spans 16 amino acids. Trimming took 5 bases from V and 2 from J; bases not matched to a gene: 10. In DNA, the CDR3 is TGTGCCAGCAGTACCACGCAGGGGGAAGCCACAGATACGCAGTATTTT. This codes for CASSTTQGEATDTQYF.

This clonotype has at least ten counts. V and J are TRBV9 and TRBJ2-1, with D possibly TRBD2 on 5 matching bases. This CDR3 comprises 16 residues. Germline V lookup: CDR1 SGDLS, CDR2 YYNGEE. The V and J ends lost 0 bases and 7 bases respectively, with 17 bases between them. The CDR3 DNA reads TGTGCCAGCAGCGTAGAGTCCTTCCGGGGAAGGAATGAGCAGTTCTTC. Residues: CASSVESFRGRNEQFF.

This chain connects TRBV3-1 to TRBJ1-5; D is uncertain. The CDR3 length is 11 residues. V was shortened by 11 bases and J by 11 bases, with 16 bases between the two germline ends. The germline V gene encodes CDR1 LGHDT and CDR2 YNNKEL (reference sequence). In nucleotides, the CDR3 is TGTGCCGAGCCTTGGAATTTGGCCCAGCATTTT. Residues: CAEPWNLAQHF.

This sequence joins TRBV5-1 and TRBJ2-1; 8 nucleotides agree with TRBD2. This CDR3 comprises 16 residues. The trim removed 1 base at V and 2 bases at J, leaving 5 bases unmatched. Germline V lookup: CDR1 SGHRS, CDR2 YFSETQ. The CDR3 nucleotides read TGCGCCAGCAGCTTGCGGGGGACTAGTGCCTACAATGAGCAGTTCTTC. Protein product: CASSLRGTSAYNEQFF. Variable domain in full (rest from reference TRBV5-1 and TRBJ2-1): KAGVTQTPRYLIKTRGQQVTLSCSPISGHRSVSWYQQTPGQGLQFLFEYFSETQRNKGNFPGRFSGRQFSNSRSEMNVSTLELGDSALYLCASSLRGTSAYNEQFFGPGTRLTVL.

This clonotype was seen only a few times. V is TRBV12-3 or TRBV12-4 and J is TRBJ2-1; the match to TRBD2 covers 14 bases. The length of the CDR3 is 16 residues. Trimming removed 6 bases from V and 2 bases from J; junction bases left unmatched: 3. CDR3 region: CASSGLAGGTYNEQFF. The CDR3 DNA reads TGTGCCAGCAGCGGACTAGCGGGGGGAACCTACAATGAGCAGTTCTTC.

This clonotype has at least ten counts. V usage is TRBV15 and J usage is TRBJ2-2; D remains ambiguous. The CDR3 is 11 residues long. Germline V CDR1 and CDR2: LNHNV, YYDKDF (reference sequence). The V end was cut by 6 bases, the J end by 7 bases, with 6 bases between. The CDR3 region is CATRYNGELFF. The CDR3 DNA follows: TGTGCCACCAGGTACAACGGGGAGCTGTTTTTT.

The chain has TRBV29-1 and TRBJ1-5; 7 positions agree with TRBD1. Germline-derived CDR1 and CDR2 are SQVTM and ANQGSEA. J gave up 4 bases and V 4 bases, and 4 bases lay outside the gene matches. The CDR3 sequence is 13 residues long. In DNA form, the CDR3 reads TGCAGCGTTGCGACAGGGAATAATCAGCCCCAGCATTTT. Its protein is CSVATGNNQPQHF.

The chain couples TRBV10-3 to TRBJ2-2, with 9 bases lining up with TRBD2. The CDR3 contains 15 residues. CDR1 ENHRY and CDR2 SYGVKD come from the germline V gene. V shed 6 bases, J shed 3 bases, and the junction held 5 bases outside the gene matches. CDR3 protein: CAIREVAGDTGELFF. CDR3 coding DNA: TGTGCCATCAGAGAAGTAGCGGGAGACACCGGGGAGCTGTTTTTT.

The genes are TRBV2 and TRBJ2-1; D remains ambiguous. From germline, CDR1 is SNHLY and CDR2 FYNNEI. The CDR3 sequence is 12 residues long. Between the trimmed V and J ends, which lost 6 bases and 10 bases, there was a span of 13 bases. CDR3 amino acids: CASSPGSDEQFF. The CDR3 coding sequence is TGTGCCAGCAGCCCCGGGTCAGACGAGCAGTTCTTC.

A few counts support this clonotype. V is TRBV15 and J is TRBJ2-1; TRBD2 matches 12 bases. Germline V gene sequence: CDR1 LNHNV, CDR2 YYDKDF (reference sequence). The CDR3 runs 15 residues. Trimming took 3 bases from V and 6 from J; bases not matched to a gene: 3. Written as DNA, the CDR3 is TGTGCCACCAGCAGGACTAGCGGGGGAATCAATGAGCAGTTCTTC. Translating gives CATSRTSGGINEQFF.

The V gene is TRBV27, the J gene TRBJ2-7, with 13 bases matching TRBD2. The CDR3 has 16 residues. The trim removed 5 bases at V and 2 bases at J, leaving 6 bases unmatched. Germline V lookup: CDR1 MNHEY, CDR2 SMNVEV (reference sequence). The CDR3 DNA is TGTGCCAGCAGTCCAAAACTAGCGGGGGGGCCCTACGAGCAGTACTTC. As protein: CASSPKLAGGPYEQYF.

The chain has TRBV9 and TRBJ2-7, with D unresolved. The ends were cut back, 1 base at V and 0 bases at J, with 8 bases in the middle. The CDR3 totals 14 residues. Germline CDR1 SGDLS, CDR2 YYNGEE. CDR3 sequence (DNA): TGTGCCAGCAGCGTACTCCCCGCCTCCTACGAGCAGTACTTC. Translating it yields CASSVLPASYEQYF.

This clonotype has more than one count but fewer than ten. The V and J genes are TRBV24-1 and TRBJ2-4; D perhaps matches TRBD1 (5 bases). This CDR3 has 15 residues. The germline gives CDR1 KGHDR, CDR2 SFDVKD. The CDR3 DNA reads TGTGCAACTACTGAGGATCAGGGAGCCAAAAACATTCAGTACTTC. Its translation is CATTEDQGAKNIQYF.

The sample holds many counts of this clonotype. The chain is built from TRBV5-1 and TRBJ2-3, with D unresolved. The length of the CDR3 is 14 residues. The germline CDR1 and CDR2 sequences are SGHRS and YFSETQ. Deletions cut 2 bases from V and 6 bases from J, with 13 bases between. The CDR3 nucleotides are TGCGCCAGCAGCTTAATAGGCGTTACGGATACGCAGTATTTT. Translation gives CASSLIGVTDTQYF.

At least ten counts were recorded for this clonotype. The chain has TRBV4-1 and TRBJ1-1; 9 bases are shared with TRBD1. V gave up 3 bases and J gave up 5 bases; unmatched junction bases: 7. From germline, CDR1 is MGHRA and CDR2 YSYEKL. The CDR3 runs to 15 residues. The CDR3 region has the DNA TGCGCCAGCAGCCATGAACAGGGGGCCGAGACTGAAGCTTTCTTT. Translated, it gives CASSHEQGAETEAFF.

This clonotype was picked up a small number of times. V usage is TRBV7-9 and J usage is TRBJ1-1; 9 bases align to TRBD1. V was clipped by 3 bases and J by 3 bases; unmatched bases: 8. Per germline, CDR1 SEHNR and CDR2 FQNEAQ (reference sequence). There are 16 residues in the CDR3. The CDR3 sequence is CASSLVQGAPDTEAFF. The DNA of the CDR3 is TGTGCCAGCAGCTTGGTACAGGGGGCGCCGGACACTGAAGCTTTCTTT. The full variable domain, rest sourced from reference TRBV7-9 and TRBJ1-1, is DTGVSQNPRHKITKRGQNVTFRCDPISEHNRLYWYRQTLGQGPEFLTYFQNEAQLEKSRLLSDRFSAERPKGSFSTLEIQRTEQGDSAMYLCASSLVQGAPDTEAFFGQGTRLTVV.

This chain connects TRBV29-1 to TRBJ2-7, with 8 nucleotides matching TRBD2. The CDR3 is 15 amino acids. The J segment lost 5 bases and the V segment lost 2 bases, leaving 11 bases of the junction unmatched. Germline V gives CDR1 SQVTM, CDR2 ANQGSEA. The CDR3 loop reads CSVEITGGARDEQYF. For the CDR3, the DNA is TGCAGCGTTGAAATAACGGGAGGGGCCAGGGACGAGCAGTACTTC.